The 32 T cell receptor beta chains presented below share a single source sample, sequenced in a study of cytomegalovirus exposure and HLA in healthy donors. The study ran its PCR with 60 Vbeta and 13 Jbeta primers. Sequenced by immunoSEQ multiplex PCR; TCRdb stores in-frame clones only, minus some. The sample records approximately 180,000 clones, around 87% being singletons. The specimen sequenced was PBMCs. These receptors originate from a woman under 30 in good health and CMV-seronegative.

The chain recombines TRBV5-1 with TRBJ2-3; TRBD2 aligns across 11 bases. V lost 0 bases to trimming and J lost 4 bases; unmatched junction nucleotides: 16. Germline-derived CDR1 and CDR2 are SGHRS and YFSETQ. This CDR3 is built from 20 residues. CDR3: CASSLGGYALLAGEADTQYF. Written as DNA, the CDR3 is TGCGCCAGCAGCTTGGGGGGATACGCATTACTAGCGGGAGAAGCAGATACGCAGTATTTT.

This clone was picked up a small number of times. The chain has TRBV5-4 and TRBJ1-4, with TRBD1 matching over 8 bases. This CDR3 region has 16 residues. Trimming removed 3 bases from V and 3 bases from J; junction bases left unmatched: 7. Per germline, CDR1 SGHNT and CDR2 YYREEE (reference sequence). The CDR3 sequence: CASSYDPTGANEKLFF. The CDR3 DNA sequence: TGTGCCAGCAGCTACGACCCGACAGGGGCTAATGAAAAACTGTTTTTT. Complete variable domain (other parts from reference TRBV5-4 and TRBJ1-4): ETGVTQSPTHLIKTRGQQVTLRCSSQSGHNTVSWYQQALGQGPQFIFQYYREEENGRGNFPPRFSGLQFPNYSSELNVNALELDDSALYLCASSYDPTGANEKLFFGSGTQLSVL.

The gene calls are TRBV5-4 and TRBJ2-3; 9 bases are a match to TRBD2. In germline, CDR1 is SGHNT, CDR2 YYREEE (reference sequence). The CDR3 runs 16 residues. The trim removed 4 bases at V and 2 bases at J, leaving 8 bases unmatched. In DNA, the CDR3 is TGTGCCAGCAGCCGAGGGACTAGCAGCTCCACAGATACGCAGTATTTT. Residues: CASSRGTSSSTDTQYF. The full variable domain, rest sourced from reference TRBV5-4 and TRBJ2-3, is ETGVTQSPTHLIKTRGQQVTLRCSSQSGHNTVSWYQQALGQGPQFIFQYYREEENGRGNFPPRFSGLQFPNYSSELNVNALELDDSALYLCASSRGTSSSTDTQYFGPGTRLTVL.

V is TRBV5-4 and J is TRBJ2-2, with D possibly TRBD1 on 6 matching bases. The CDR3 spans 16 residues. From germline, CDR1 is SGHNT and CDR2 YYREEE (reference sequence). The V and J ends lost 0 bases and 0 bases respectively, with 9 bases between them. The chain's CDR3 is CASSLEAGANTGELFF. The CDR3, as DNA: TGTGCCAGCAGCTTGGAGGCAGGGGCGAACACCGGGGAGCTGTTTTTT.

The chain couples TRBV2 to TRBJ2-5; a weak D match, TRBD2 (5 bases). Trimming took 8 bases from V and 1 from J, leaving 17 bases between them. The germline gives CDR1 SNHLY, CDR2 FYNNEI. The CDR3 loop spans 15 amino acids. In DNA form, the CDR3 reads TGTGCCAGCGAGCTGGACTGGCAGTTCCAAGAGACCCAGTACTTC. Translation gives CASELDWQFQETQYF.

The V call is TRBV27, the J call TRBJ1-2, with TRBD1 matching over 9 bases. CDR3 length: 13 amino acids. Germline V CDR1 and CDR2: MNHEY, SMNVEV (reference sequence). Unmatched junction bases numbered 3, after V lost 6 bases and J lost 4 bases. CDR3 in amino acids: CASRQQGAYGYTF. The CDR3 DNA sequence: TGTGCCAGCAGGCAACAGGGGGCCTATGGCTACACCTTC.

The V and J genes are TRBV7-9 and TRBJ1-1; weak D call: TRBD1 (5 bases). Germline V gives CDR1 SEHNR, CDR2 FQNEAQ (reference sequence). This CDR3 is built from 16 residues. The V end was cut by 1 base, the J end by 1 base, with 13 bases between. CDR3 residues: CASSLGGVQANTEAFF. CDR3 nucleotides: TGTGCCAGCAGCTTAGGGGGGGTACAGGCGAACACTGAAGCTTTCTTT.

This rearrangement joins TRBV5-5 to TRBJ1-5; D unclear. Germline V CDR1 and CDR2: SGHKS, YYEKEE (reference sequence). There are 15 residues in the CDR3. Trimming removed 0 bases from V and 7 bases from J, with 14 bases in between. The CDR3 sequence: CASSLGAASPQPQHF. The DNA for the CDR3 is TGTGCCAGCAGCTTGGGGGCCGCGAGTCCCCAGCCCCAGCATTTT.

The genes are TRBV27 and TRBJ2-6; possible D gene TRBD2, 5 bases. Trimming removed 5 bases at V and 2 bases at J, with 10 bases between. The CDR3 is made up of 15 amino acids. CDR1 is MNHEY and CDR2 is SMNVEV in the germline V gene (reference sequence). Here the CDR3 reads CASSPRVAGANVLTF. DNA for the CDR3: TGTGCCAGCAGTCCGAGGGTGGCTGGGGCCAACGTCCTGACTTTC.

V is TRBV2 and J is TRBJ1-1; D not certain. Germline-derived CDR1 and CDR2 are SNHLY and FYNNEI. This CDR3 has 13 residues. The V and J ends lost 1 base and 3 bases respectively, with 6 bases between them. CDR3 loop: CASSEGADTEAFF. CDR3 bases: TGTGCCAGCAGTGAAGGGGCAGACACTGAAGCTTTCTTT. The full variable domain, with the rest looked up from reference TRBV2 and TRBJ1-1, is EPEVTQTPSHQVTQMGQEVILRCVPISNHLYFYWYRQILGQKVEFLVSFYNNEISEKSEIFDDQFSVERPDGSNFTLKIRSTKLEDSAMYFCASSEGADTEAFFGQGTRLTVV.

DNA for the CDR3: TGCGCCACCGAGGGGACACCGGGGGAGCAGTACTTC. Protein product: CATEGTPGEQYF. This chain uses TRBV10-1 with TRBJ2-7; maybe TRBD1 (6 bases). This CDR3 spans 12 amino acids. CDR1 is WNHNN, CDR2 SYGVQD, per germline (reference sequence). Trimming cost V 10 bases and J 7 bases, with 17 bases left between them.

This chain links TRBV12-5 with TRBJ1-4, with 11 bases matching TRBD1. With 0 bases clipped from V and 6 bases from J, the junction kept 6 bases outside the gene matches. The germline V gene has CDR1 LGHNT and CDR2 FRNRAP. CDR3 length: 17 amino acids. This chain's CDR3 is CASGLVRSGQGDEKLFF. DNA for the CDR3: TGTGCTAGTGGTTTGGTACGATCGGGACAGGGGGATGAAAAACTGTTTTTT.

The V and J genes are TRBV4-3 and TRBJ1-2; 7 bases align to TRBD1. CDR1 and CDR2 from the germline V gene are LGHNA and YSLEER. The CDR3 sequence is 15 residues long. The J segment lost 6 bases and the V segment lost 1 base, leaving 8 bases of the junction unmatched. The CDR3 bases are TGCGCCAGCAGCCAAGGGGGGAGGAGGGGGCATGGCTACACCTTC. Its translation: CASSQGGRRGHGYTF.

V gene TRBV2 combines with J gene TRBJ2-4; D unclear. The length of the CDR3 is 12 residues. CDR1 and CDR2 from the germline V gene are SNHLY and FYNNEI. Trimming removed 2 bases from V and 15 bases from J, with 14 bases in between. The CDR3 spells CASSELGETGYF. In DNA form, the CDR3 reads TGTGCCAGCAGTGAACTCGGAGAGACGGGGTACTTC.

The chain recombines TRBV19 with TRBJ2-5, with D perhaps TRBD1 (5 bases). CDR3 length: 14 residues. Germline CDR1 LNHDA, CDR2 SQIVND (reference sequence). Trimming pared 3 bases from V and 5 bases from J, leaving 13 bases between. CDR3 amino acids: CASSIRWGRETQYF. In nucleotides, the CDR3 is TGTGCCAGTAGTATTCGATGGGGCCGGGAGACCCAGTACTTC. Filled out from reference TRBV19 and TRBJ2-5, the complete variable domain reads DGGITQSPKYLFRKEGQNVTLSCEQNLNHDAMYWYRQDPGQGLRLIYYSQIVNDFQKGDIAEGYSVSREKKESFPLTVTSAQKNPTAFYLCASSIRWGRETQYFGPGTRLLVL.

V and J are TRBV2 and TRBJ1-2, with 10 bases matching TRBD1. The germline V gene encodes CDR1 SNHLY and CDR2 FYNNEI. This CDR3 spans 15 amino acids. The V segment lost 7 bases and the J segment 7 bases; nucleotides outside the gene matches: 12. CDR3 DNA: TGTGCCAGCATGGGGGGGGCGACAGGGGGCGGTGGCTACACCTTC. It translates to CASMGGATGGGGYTF.

The V and J genes are TRBV18 and TRBJ1-5; 7 positions agree with TRBD1. Germline V gene data show CDR1 as KGHSH and CDR2 as LQKENI. The CDR3 has 13 amino acids. J lost 2 bases, V lost 8 bases, and 3 bases had no gene match. CDR3: CASAGGRNQPQHF. For the CDR3, the DNA is TGTGCCAGCGCAGGGGGACGCAATCAGCCCCAGCATTTT.

This clone was detected once. At one end the junction does not follow the germline gene, possibly because of a read error. This CDR3 reads CASTLYRGGQETQYF. The DNA for the CDR3 is TGTGCCAGCACCTTATACAGGGGTGGACAAGAGACCCAGTACTTC. The chain carries TRBV7-6 and TRBJ2-5; 7 bases agree with TRBD1. CDR3 length: 15 amino acids. CDR1 is SGHVS, CDR2 FNYEAQ, per germline.

As DNA, the CDR3 is TGTGCCAGCACCGAGACGGAACGGGGGATCATGTACGGCAATCAGCCCCAGCATTTT. Its protein is CASTETERGIMYGNQPQHF. The chain uses TRBV21-1 and TRBJ1-5. TRBV21-1 is labeled a pseudogene. The CDR3 covers 19 residues.

The chain has TRBV7-2 and TRBJ1-1; 7 nucleotides agree with TRBD1. The germline V gene encodes CDR1 SGHTA and CDR2 FQGNSA. CDR3 length: 12 amino acids. Trimming removed 2 bases from V and 8 bases from J; junction bases left unmatched: 2. The CDR3: CASSLRGPEAFF. The CDR3 DNA reads as TGTGCCAGCAGCTTAAGGGGGCCGGAAGCTTTCTTT.

CDR3 loop: CASRDTGNTEAFF. The CDR3, as DNA: TGTGCCAGCCGGGACACGGGGAACACTGAAGCTTTCTTT. The chain links TRBV19 to TRBJ1-1; D is perhaps TRBD1 (6 bases). Germline V lookup: CDR1 LNHDA, CDR2 SQIVND (reference sequence). The V gene lost 9 bases and the J gene lost 1 base, with 12 bases spanning the gap. The CDR3 runs to 13 residues.

The chain combines TRBV19 with TRBJ1-5; 9 positions match TRBD1. Germline V CDR1 and CDR2: LNHDA, SQIVND (reference sequence). This CDR3 comprises 15 residues. V was pared by 5 bases and J by 3 bases, with 5 bases of the junction left unmatched. DNA of the CDR3: TGTGCCAGTAGTCGGACAGGGGCCTTCAATCAGCCCCAGCATTTT. This translates into CASSRTGAFNQPQHF.

Remarks on this clone: One end of the junction is discordant with germline, which a read error may explain. The chain recombines TRBV7-9 with TRBJ2-4; possible D gene TRBD1, 6 bases. The CDR3 loop spans 17 amino acids. Germline V gene data show CDR1 as SEHNR and CDR2 as FQNEAQ (reference sequence). The CDR3 spells CSSSLAYAGETKNIQYF. The CDR3 coding sequence is TGTTCCAGCAGCTTAGCGTACGCAGGGGAAACCAAAAACATTCAGTACTTC.

V usage is TRBV18 and J usage is TRBJ1-1; TRBD1 aligns across 10 bases. The germline gives CDR1 KGHSH, CDR2 LQKENI. The CDR3 contains 16 residues. J lost 4 bases, V lost 0 bases, and 5 bases had no gene match. The CDR3 sequence is CASSPPWDRGSTEAFF. The CDR3, as DNA: TGTGCCAGCTCACCACCTTGGGACAGGGGTTCCACTGAAGCTTTCTTT.

This clone was observed a single time. This sequence joins TRBV5-1 and TRBJ2-5; 8 bases fit TRBD2. Trimming took 2 bases from V and 2 from J; bases not matched to a gene: 8. The CDR3 spans 16 residues. Looked up from germline, CDR1 is SGHRS and CDR2 is YFSETQ. The CDR3 bases are TGCGCCAGCAGCTTTAGTAGCGGGGTCCCTCAAGAGACCCAGTACTTC. Its translation: CASSFSSGVPQETQYF.

The V call is TRBV28, the J call TRBJ2-5; 14 positions agree with TRBD2. CDR3 length: 17 amino acids. The V and J ends lost 6 bases and 4 bases, in that order; junction bases with no gene match: 10. Germline V lookup: CDR1 MDHEN, CDR2 SYDVKM. Here the CDR3 DNA reads TGTGCCAGCAGATCTCCGGGACTAGCGGGAGTAGGAGAGACCCAGTACTTC. It codes for CASRSPGLAGVGETQYF. Full variable domain (outside the CDR3, taken from reference TRBV28 and TRBJ2-5): DVKVTQSSRYLVKRTGEKVFLECVQDMDHENMFWYRQDPGLGLRLIYFSYDVKMKEKGDIPEGYSVSREKKERFSLILESASTNQTSMYLCASRSPGLAGVGETQYFGPGTRLLVL.

The chain links TRBV11-3 to TRBJ2-3; 10 nucleotides line up with TRBD2. After removal of 5 bases from V and 6 bases from J, the junction contained 2 bases not matched to a gene. The CDR3 runs to 13 residues. Germline V lookup: CDR1 SGHNT, CDR2 YENEEA. For the CDR3, the DNA is TGTGCCAGCAGCGCGACTAGCGGGGATACGCAGTATTTT. This encodes CASSATSGDTQYF.

The genes are TRBV5-1 and TRBJ2-2; a weak D match, TRBD1 (5 bases). From germline, CDR1 is SGHRS and CDR2 YFSETQ. V lost 2 bases, J lost 1 base, and 9 bases lay in between. The CDR3 extends over 15 amino acids. The CDR3 protein is CASSFQGVNTGELFF. The CDR3 DNA follows: TGCGCCAGCAGCTTTCAGGGCGTGAACACCGGGGAGCTGTTTTTT. Looking up the rest from reference TRBV5-1 and TRBJ2-2 gives the full variable domain: KAGVTQTPRYLIKTRGQQVTLSCSPISGHRSVSWYQQTPGQGLQFLFEYFSETQRNKGNFPGRFSGRQFSNSRSEMNVSTLELGDSALYLCASSFQGVNTGELFFGEGSRLTVL.

The chain combines TRBV6-5 with TRBJ2-7; 7 positions match TRBD2. The CDR3 totals 14 residues. The V gene's germline CDR1 is MNHEY and CDR2 SVGAGI. V shed 6 bases and J 3 bases; nucleotides not matched to a gene: 8. The CDR3 here is CASRAGPRDYEQYF. The CDR3 coding sequence is TGTGCCAGCAGAGCGGGGCCCAGGGACTACGAGCAGTACTTC.

The chain is built from TRBV15 and TRBJ1-2, with D maybe TRBD1 (5 bases). The V and J ends lost 0 bases and 7 bases respectively, with 12 bases between them. CDR3 length: 14 residues. CDR1 and CDR2 from the germline V gene are LNHNV and YYDKDF (reference sequence). This CDR3 is CATSRDTGSIGYTF. The CDR3 DNA is TGTGCCACCAGCAGAGATACAGGTTCCATTGGCTACACCTTC. Looking up the rest from reference TRBV15 and TRBJ1-2 gives the full variable domain: DAMVIQNPRYQVTQFGKPVTLSCSQTLNHNVMYWYQQKSSQAPKLLFHYYDKDFNNEADTPDNFQSRRPNTSFCFLDIRSPGLGDTAMYLCATSRDTGSIGYTFGSGTRLTVV.

The chain links TRBV2 to TRBJ2-4; D may be TRBD2 (5 bases). This CDR3 is 12 amino acids long. Trimming removed 6 bases from V and 10 bases from J, with 13 bases in between. CDR1 is SNHLY and CDR2 is FYNNEI in the germline V gene. As DNA, the CDR3 is TGTGCCAGCAGCCTACAACCGGGGATTCAGTACTTC. Protein product: CASSLQPGIQYF.

The rearrangement uses TRBV2 and TRBJ1-5; TRBD1 matches at 8 bases. Unmatched junction bases numbered 14, after V lost 6 bases and J lost 7 bases. Germline-derived CDR1 and CDR2 are SNHLY and FYNNEI. The CDR3 contains 16 residues. In DNA form, the CDR3 reads TGTGCCAGCAGGGGAGAGGGCCAGGGGGCAGGCCAGCCCCAGCATTTT. This gives the protein CASRGEGQGAGQPQHF.